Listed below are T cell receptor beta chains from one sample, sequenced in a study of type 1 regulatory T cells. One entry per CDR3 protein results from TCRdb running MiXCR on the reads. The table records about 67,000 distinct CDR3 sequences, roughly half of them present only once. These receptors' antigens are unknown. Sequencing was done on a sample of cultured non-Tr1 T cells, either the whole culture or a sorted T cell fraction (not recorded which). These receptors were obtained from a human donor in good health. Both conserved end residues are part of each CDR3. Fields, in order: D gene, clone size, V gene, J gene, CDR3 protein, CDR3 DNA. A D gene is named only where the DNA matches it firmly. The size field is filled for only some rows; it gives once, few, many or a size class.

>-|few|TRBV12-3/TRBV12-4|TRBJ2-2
CASSLSGRASTGELFF
TGTGCCAGCAGTTTATCTGGCAGGGCAAGCACCGGGGAGCTGTTTTTT
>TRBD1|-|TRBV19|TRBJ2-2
CASRGAGTGYTGELFF
TGTGCCAGTAGAGGCGCCGGGACAGGGTACACCGGGGAGCTGTTTTTT
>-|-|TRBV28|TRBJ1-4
CASRRGGKANEKLFF
TGTGCCAGCCGAAGGGGAGGGAAGGCTAATGAAAAACTGTTTTTT
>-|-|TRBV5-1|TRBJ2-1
CASSLDMGGSYNEQFF
TGCGCCAGCAGCTTGGATATGGGGGGCTCCTACAATGAGCAGTTCTTC
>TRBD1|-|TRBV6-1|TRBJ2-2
CASRISGGSSGELFF
TGTGCCAGCAGGATTTCAGGGGGTAGCTCCGGGGAGCTGTTTTTT
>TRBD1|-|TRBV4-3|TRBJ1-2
CASSQDLPGTGRYTF
TGCGCCAGCAGCCAAGATCTCCCTGGGACAGGGAGGTACACCTTC
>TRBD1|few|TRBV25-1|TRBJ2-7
CASSEYSRGRGSNEQYF
TGTGCCAGCAGTGAATACAGTAGAGGCAGGGGGTCTAACGAGCAGTACTTC
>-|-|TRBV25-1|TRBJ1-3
CASSEWGAGNTIYF
TGTGCCAGCAGTGAATGGGGGGCCGGAAACACCATATATTTT
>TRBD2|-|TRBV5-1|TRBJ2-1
CASSSPLAEAYNEQFF
TGCGCCAGCAGCTCGCCTCTAGCGGAGGCCTACAATGAGCAGTTCTTC
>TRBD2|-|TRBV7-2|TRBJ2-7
CASSLRASGGAREQYF
TGTGCCAGCAGCTTACGTGCCAGCGGGGGGGCGAGGGAGCAGTACTTC
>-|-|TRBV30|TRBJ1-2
CAWSAKGVEGYTF
TGTGCCTGGAGCGCAAAAGGGGTAGAAGGCTACACCTTC
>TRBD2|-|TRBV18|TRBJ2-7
CASSPLGLAVTEQYF
TGTGCCAGCTCACCACTGGGACTAGCGGTAACCGAGCAGTACTTC
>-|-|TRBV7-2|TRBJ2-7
CASSLGGGGGYEQYF
TGTGCCAGCAGCTTAGGAGGGGGAGGTGGGTACGAGCAGTACTTC
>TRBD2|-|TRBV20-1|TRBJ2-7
CSARFSGLAGGWAYEQYF
TGCAGTGCTAGATTTTCGGGACTAGCGGGGGGGTGGGCCTACGAGCAGTACTTC
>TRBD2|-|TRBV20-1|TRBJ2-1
CSVAGGAVGEQFF
TGCAGTGTAGCGGGGGGCGCTGTGGGTGAGCAGTTCTTC
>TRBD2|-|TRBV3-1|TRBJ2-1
CASSQAGRGNEQFF
TGTGCCAGCAGCCAAGCGGGGCGGGGGAATGAGCAGTTCTTC
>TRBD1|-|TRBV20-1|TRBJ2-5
CSARGQGRFYQETQYF
TGCAGTGCTAGAGGACAGGGGCGCTTCTATCAAGAGACCCAGTACTTC
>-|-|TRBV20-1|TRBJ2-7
CSARGFSRPSGGEQYF
TGCAGTGCTAGAGGGTTTAGCCGCCCGAGTGGTGGCGAGCAGTACTTC
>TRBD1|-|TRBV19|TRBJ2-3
CASSPADRGFTDTQYF
TGTGCCAGTAGCCCCGCGGACAGGGGGTTCACAGATACGCAGTATTTT
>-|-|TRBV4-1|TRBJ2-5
CASSQDGASSETQYF
TGCGCCAGCAGCCAAGATGGGGCTAGCTCAGAGACCCAGTACTTC
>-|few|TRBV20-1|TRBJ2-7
CSASKGRGGSREQYF
TGCAGTGCTAGTAAAGGTCGGGGAGGTTCTCGGGAGCAGTACTTC
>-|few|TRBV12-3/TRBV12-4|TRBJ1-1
CASSRRTPRNTEAFF
TGTGCCAGCAGCAGACGGACACCGAGGAACACTGAAGCTTTCTTT
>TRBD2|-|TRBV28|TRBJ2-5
CASSPSTGLGSVMSETQYF
TGTGCCAGCAGTCCTTCTACCGGACTAGGGAGCGTCATGTCAGAGACCCAGTACTTC
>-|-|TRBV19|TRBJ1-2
CASRLWTENYGYTF
TGTGCCAGTCGACTTTGGACGGAAAACTATGGCTACACCTTC
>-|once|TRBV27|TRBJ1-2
CASSFLDSNYGYTF
TGTGCCAGCAGTTTCCTAGACAGTAACTATGGCTACACCTTC
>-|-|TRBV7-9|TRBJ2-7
CASSNSGYEQYF
TGTGCCAGCAGCAACAGCGGATACGAGCAGTACTTC
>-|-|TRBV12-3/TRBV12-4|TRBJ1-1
CASSRMRNTEAFF
TGTGCCAGCAGTCGGATGAGGAACACTGAAGCTTTCTTT
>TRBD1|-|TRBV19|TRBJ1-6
CASRGTGWPRSPLHF
TGTGCCAGTAGGGGGACAGGGTGGCCGCGATCACCCCTCCACTTT
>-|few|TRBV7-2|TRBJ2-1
CASSRVNSYNEQFF
TGTGCCAGCAGCCGAGTAAACTCCTACAATGAGCAGTTCTTC
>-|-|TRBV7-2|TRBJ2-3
CASSLAQALADTQYF
TGTGCCAGCAGCTTAGCGCAGGCACTGGCAGATACGCAGTATTTT
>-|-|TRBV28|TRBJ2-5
CASRGGKETQYF
TGTGCCAGCCGAGGGGGGAAAGAGACCCAGTACTTC
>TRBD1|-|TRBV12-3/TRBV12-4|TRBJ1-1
CASRRDRLNTEAFF
TGTGCCAGCAGAAGGGACAGATTGAACACTGAAGCTTTCTTT
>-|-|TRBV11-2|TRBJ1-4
CASSPSRGGANEKLFF
TGTGCCAGCAGCCCTAGCCGAGGGGGTGCTAATGAAAAACTGTTTTTT
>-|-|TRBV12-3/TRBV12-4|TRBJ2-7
CASSLRGPEQYF
TGTGCCAGCAGTTTAAGGGGTCCCGAGCAGTACTTC
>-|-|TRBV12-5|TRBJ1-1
CASGENTEAFF
TGTGCTAGTGGGGAGAACACTGAAGCTTTCTTT
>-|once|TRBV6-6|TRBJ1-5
CASSYARRNQPQHF
TGTGCCAGCAGTTACGCGCGTCGCAATCAGCCCCAGCATTTT
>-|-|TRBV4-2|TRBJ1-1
CASSQDLIGRTEAFF
TGTGCCAGCAGCCAAGATCTTATAGGGAGGACTGAAGCTTTCTTT
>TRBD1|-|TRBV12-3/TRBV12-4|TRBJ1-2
CASRTTGRDGYTF
TGTGCCAGCAGAACGACAGGGAGGGATGGCTACACCTTC
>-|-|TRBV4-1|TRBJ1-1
CASSDDRAWNTEAFF
TGCGCCAGCAGCGATGACCGAGCGTGGAACACTGAAGCTTTCTTT
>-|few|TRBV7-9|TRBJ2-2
CASSFGTGELFF
TGTGCCAGCAGCTTCGGGACCGGGGAGCTGTTTTTT
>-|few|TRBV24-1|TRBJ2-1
CATNRAGEQFF
TGTGCCACCAACAGGGCCGGTGAGCAGTTCTTC
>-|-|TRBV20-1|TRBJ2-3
CSATNPGELTDTQYF
TGCAGTGCTACCAATCCAGGGGAGTTGACAGATACGCAGTATTTT
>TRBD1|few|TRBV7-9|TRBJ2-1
CASSLGGTGSDNEQFF
TGTGCCAGCAGCTTAGGGGGGACAGGGTCGGACAATGAGCAGTTCTTC
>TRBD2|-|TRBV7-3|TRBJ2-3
CASSLGGVHSRLDTQYF
TGTGCCAGCAGCTTAGGGGGGGTTCATTCGAGACTTGATACGCAGTATTTT
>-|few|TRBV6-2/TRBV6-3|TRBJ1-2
CASSPQRSGYTF
TGTGCCAGCAGTCCTCAACGATCGGGCTACACCTTC
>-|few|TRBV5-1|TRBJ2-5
CASSLQRAQETQYF
TGCGCCAGCAGCTTACAGAGAGCCCAAGAGACCCAGTACTTC
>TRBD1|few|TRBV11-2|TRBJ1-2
CASSGPRDRGHGYTF
TGTGCCAGCAGCGGGCCCCGGGACAGGGGGCATGGCTACACCTTC
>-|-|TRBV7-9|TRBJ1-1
CATPKAPASTGNTEAFF
TGTGCCACCCCGAAGGCCCCTGCCTCCACCGGAAACACTGAAGCTTTCTTT
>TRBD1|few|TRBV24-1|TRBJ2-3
CATSDFWSGQGTDTQYF
TGTGCCACCAGTGATTTTTGGTCGGGACAGGGTACAGATACGCAGTATTTT
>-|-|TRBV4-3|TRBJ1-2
CASSPAGGIDGYTF
TGCGCCAGCAGCCCGGCTGGAGGGATAGATGGCTACACCTTC
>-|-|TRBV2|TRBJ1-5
CASSEGSGRDQPQHF
TGTGCCAGCAGTGAAGGCTCGGGTAGGGATCAGCCCCAGCATTTT
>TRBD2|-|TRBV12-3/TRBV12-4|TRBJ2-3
CASSSRGGGGAISDTQYF
TGTGCCAGCAGTTCCAGGGGTGGCGGGGGGGCCATTTCAGATACGCAGTATTTT
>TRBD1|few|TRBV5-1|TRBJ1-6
CASSFPGGSSPLHF
TGCGCCAGCAGCTTCCCAGGGGGCAGTTCACCCCTCCACTTT
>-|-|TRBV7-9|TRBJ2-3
CASRFPPSRGSMADTQYF
TGTGCCAGCAGATTCCCCCCTTCGAGGGGCAGTATGGCAGATACGCAGTATTTT
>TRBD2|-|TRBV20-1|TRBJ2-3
CSAGSSGGARTDTQYF
TGCAGTGCTGGCTCTAGCGGGGGGGCCCGCACAGATACGCAGTATTTT